Listed here are 20 T cell receptor beta chains from one sample, sequenced in a study of T cell repertoires in cytomegalovirus infection. MiXCR, applied by TCRdb to the reads, yields one record per CDR3 protein. The sample includes more than 650,000 distinct CDR3 sequences, 35% to 45% of them seen just once. Sequencing was performed on PBMCs. These receptors all stem from a human donor in good health (CMV status not recorded). Some clones in this sample may be carry-over from other donors' samples.

In this sample, this clonotype turned up a few times. Germline and junction disagree at one end, which may indicate a read error. V usage is TRBV5-3 and J usage is TRBJ1-1; 7 positions agree with TRBD1. TRBV5-3 is identified as an open reading frame with a role that is uncertain. The CDR3 sequence is 16 residues long. The CDR3 reads CASSFGAGTARPEAFF. The CDR3 bases are TGTGCCAGCAGCTTTGGAGCCGGGACAGCCAGACCTGAAGCTTTCTTT.

This rearrangement joins TRBV15 to TRBJ1-5, with 10 nucleotides matching TRBD1. Germline CDR1 and CDR2: LNHNV and YYDKDF (reference sequence). The CDR3 covers 14 residues. V lost 1 base, J lost 11 bases, and 5 bases stayed unmatched. The CDR3 DNA is TGTGCCACCAGCAGAGGACAGGGGGCCGGGTCCCAGCATTTT. Its translation: CATSRGQGAGSQHF.

This clonotype came up once. V and J are TRBV6-5 and TRBJ2-2; possibly TRBD1 for D (6 bases). Germline lookup yields CDR1 MNHEY and CDR2 SVGAGI. V shed 0 bases and J shed 3 bases, with 11 bases lying between them. This CDR3 spans 16 amino acids. The DNA of the CDR3 is TGTGCCAGCAGTTACTCGGGGGCCGCGGACACCGGGGAGCTGTTTTTT. Its protein product is CASSYSGAADTGELFF.

V usage is TRBV6-2 or TRBV6-3 and J usage is TRBJ1-5; TRBD1 matches at 8 bases. V shed 2 bases, J shed 6 bases, and the junction held 6 bases outside the gene matches. This CDR3 has 15 residues. Germline lookup yields CDR1 MNHEY and CDR2 SVGEGT. The CDR3: CASSYRQGIRQPQHF. Here the CDR3 DNA reads TGTGCCAGCAGTTACAGACAGGGGATCCGTCAGCCCCAGCATTTT.

This chain joins TRBV10-3 and TRBJ2-7; unclear D gene. Germline lookup yields CDR1 ENHRY and CDR2 SYGVKD. The V gene lost 10 bases and the J gene lost 1 base, with 14 bases spanning the gap. The CDR3 is 13 amino acids. The CDR3, as DNA: TGTGCCACCAAAGACGCAGGATCCTACGAGCAGTACTTC. Amino acids: CATKDAGSYEQYF.

The chain has TRBV7-9 and TRBJ2-3; weak D call: TRBD2 (5 bases). The CDR3 is made up of 15 amino acids. CDR1 is SEHNR and CDR2 is FQNEAQ in the germline V gene (reference sequence). V was clipped by 1 base and J by 5 bases, with 13 bases between them. Written as DNA, the CDR3 is TGTGCCAGCAGCTTAGGTGGCGGGTCCCTAGATACGCAGTATTTT. This codes for CASSLGGGSLDTQYF.

This clonotype was seen only a few times. This chain connects TRBV28 to TRBJ1-5; 8 bases map to TRBD1. In germline, CDR1 is MDHEN, CDR2 SYDVKM. The ends lost 5 bases at V and 1 base at J; junction bases unmatched: 7. The CDR3 contains 16 residues. CDR3 DNA sequence: TGTGCCAGCAGTCCACCCGGGACAGGAAGCAATCAGCCCCAGCATTTT. Translated: CASSPPGTGSNQPQHF.

The V call is TRBV7-8, the J call TRBJ1-2; possible D gene TRBD1, 6 bases. This CDR3 spans 12 amino acids. CDR1 is SGHVS and CDR2 is FQNEAQ in the germline V gene. Trimming took 11 bases from V and 8 from J, leaving 18 bases between them. In DNA form, the CDR3 reads TGTGCCTCTTTTGAGGGGGTCTCCGGCTACACCTTC. Protein product: CASFEGVSGYTF.

Notes on this clonotype: Without the conserved terminal phenylalanine or tryptophan, this CDR3 likely stems from a read error. The rearrangement links TRBV30 to TRBJ1-2; unclear D gene. The CDR3 totals 13 residues. CDR1 is GTSNPN and CDR2 is SVGIG in the germline V gene (reference sequence). The CDR3 DNA reads TGTGACTGGAGTGTAGGAGGGAACTATGGCTACACCCTC. Translating it yields CDWSVGGNYGYTL.

A few counts support this clonotype. The chain has TRBV18 and TRBJ1-4; 8 bases line up with TRBD1. The CDR3 loop spans 15 amino acids. Germline V gene data show CDR1 as KGHSH and CDR2 as LQKENI. Trimming at V came to 2 bases and at J to 6 bases, leaving 5 bases not matched to a gene. The DNA of the CDR3 is TGTGCCAGCTCACCAGGGGACAGGTCGGATGAAAAACTGTTTTTT. Translated, it gives CASSPGDRSDEKLFF.

This clonotype was seen only a few times. The J gene is TRBJ2-3, the V gene TRBV5-1; D is ambiguous. The germline V and J ends were trimmed by 4 bases and 6 bases, with 9 bases remaining between them. The CDR3 loop spans 12 amino acids. CDR1 and CDR2 (germline): SGHRS, YFSETQ. CDR3 coding DNA: TGCGCCAGCAGCCCCACGTTGGATACGCAGTATTTT. Translated, it gives CASSPTLDTQYF.

V is TRBV30 and J is TRBJ2-3; D is undetermined. V gave up 3 bases and J gave up 2 bases, with 6 bases separating them. This CDR3 comprises 12 residues. CDR1 GTSNPN and CDR2 SVGIG come from the germline V gene (reference sequence). CDR3 coding DNA: TGTGCCTGGAGCCGATTCACAGATACGCAGTATTTT. It specifies CAWSRFTDTQYF.

This clonotype came up many times. This chain connects TRBV19 to TRBJ1-4, with 9 positions matching TRBD1. Germline V CDR1 and CDR2: LNHDA, SQIVND (reference sequence). The V segment lost 6 bases and the J segment 4 bases; nucleotides outside the gene matches: 9. This CDR3 region has 16 residues. In nucleotides, the CDR3 is TGTGCCAGTAGCTATCCCGGACAGGGGATTAATGAAAAACTGTTTTTT. It translates to CASSYPGQGINEKLFF. The variable domain in full, completed from reference TRBV19 and TRBJ1-4, reads DGGITQSPKYLFRKEGQNVTLSCEQNLNHDAMYWYRQDPGQGLRLIYYSQIVNDFQKGDIAEGYSVSREKKESFPLTVTSAQKNPTAFYLCASSYPGQGINEKLFFGSGTQLSVL.

On this clonotype itself: The CDR3 does not close with the conserved phenylalanine or tryptophan, likely indicating a read error. V gene TRBV5-1 combines with J gene TRBJ2-7; 8 bases line up with TRBD2. The junction had 12 bases not matched to a gene; V was cut back by 4 bases and J by 6 bases. Per the germline V gene, CDR1 is SGHRS and CDR2 is YFSETQ. The CDR3 length is 15 residues. The CDR3 DNA reads as TGCGCCAGCAGCCGGGAGGGGGATGTTGCACTCGAGCAGTACTTA. Encoded protein: CASSREGDVALEQYL.

This chain connects TRBV3-1 to TRBJ2-5; D gene uncertain. Germline CDR1 and CDR2: LGHDT and YNNKEL (reference sequence). The CDR3 has 16 residues. V lost 1 base to trimming and J lost 1 base, with 13 bases between them. CDR3 bases: TGTGCCAGCAGCCAAGGATCCCGGGCATCCCAAGAGACCCAGTACTTC. Translation gives CASSQGSRASQETQYF.

The table lists this clonotype with a few counts. The rearrangement links TRBV28 to TRBJ2-2; D is unresolved. Trimming removed 4 bases at V and 1 base at J, with 7 bases between. CDR3 length: 14 residues. Germline CDR1 is MDHEN and CDR2 is SYDVKM. The CDR3: CASSYGRNTGELFF. The DNA for the CDR3 is TGTGCCAGCAGTTATGGACGGAACACCGGGGAGCTGTTTTTT.

This chain uses TRBV12-3 or TRBV12-4 with TRBJ2-1; 8 nucleotides agree with TRBD2. V dropped 5 bases and J dropped 4; count of bases not matched to a gene: 7. The CDR3 length is 15 residues. The CDR3 sequence is CASSREGGGYNEQFF. The CDR3, as DNA: TGTGCCAGCAGTCGTGAGGGCGGGGGGTACAATGAGCAGTTCTTC.

About this clonotype: The final CDR3 position lacks the conserved phenylalanine or tryptophan, pointing to a likely read error. This sequence joins TRBV7-9 and TRBJ2-7; 10 positions match TRBD2. The germline V gene has CDR1 SEHNR and CDR2 FQNEAQ (reference sequence). CDR3 length equals 18 residues. Trimming at V came to 1 base and at J to 3 bases, leaving 12 bases not matched to a gene. CDR3: CASSLGASGGGGDYEQYS. CDR3 nucleotide sequence: TGTGCCAGCAGCTTAGGGGCTAGCGGGGGAGGAGGGGACTACGAGCAGTACTCC.

The chain couples TRBV28 to TRBJ2-1, with TRBD1 identical over 12 bases. Germline V gene sequence: CDR1 MDHEN, CDR2 SYDVKM. The CDR3 has 14 residues. Unmatched junction bases numbered 10, after V lost 6 bases and J lost 13 bases. CDR3 sequence (DNA): TGTGCCAGCAGCTCCGGGACAGGGGGCGGTGATCAGTTCTTC. Amino acid sequence: CASSSGTGGGDQFF.

This clonotype was seen more than once but under ten times. A junction end diverges from the germline sequence, so it may reflect a read error. V usage is TRBV4-1 and J usage is TRBJ2-1, with D tentatively TRBD2 (7 bases). This CDR3 has 13 amino acids. Germline V gene data show CDR1 as MGHRA and CDR2 as YSYEKL. The CDR3 is CASGHGGPNEQFF. The CDR3 DNA follows: TGCGCCAGCGGCCACGGGGGGCCGAATGAGCAGTTCTTC.